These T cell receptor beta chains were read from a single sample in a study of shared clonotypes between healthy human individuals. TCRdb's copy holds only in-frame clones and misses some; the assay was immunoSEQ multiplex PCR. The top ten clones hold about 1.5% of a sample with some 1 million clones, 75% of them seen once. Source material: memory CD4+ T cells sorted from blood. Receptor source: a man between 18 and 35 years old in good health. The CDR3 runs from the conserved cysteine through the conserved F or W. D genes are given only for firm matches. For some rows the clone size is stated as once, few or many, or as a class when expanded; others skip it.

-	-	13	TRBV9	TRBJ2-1	TGTGCCAGCAGCGTAGAAATAGTGGGTGAGCAGTTCTTC	CASSVEIVGEQFF
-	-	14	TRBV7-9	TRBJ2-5	TGTGCCAGCAGCTTACGGACGGAGACGGAGACCCAGTACTTC	CASSLRTETETQYF
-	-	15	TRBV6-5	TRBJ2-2	TGTGCCAGCGCGATCGCCCGGCATAACACCGGGGAGCTGTTTTTT	CASAIARHNTGELFF
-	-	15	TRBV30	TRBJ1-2	TGTGCCTGGAGTGTACGGCGCAGTCAACTCTATGGCTACACCTTC	CAWSVRRSQLYGYTF
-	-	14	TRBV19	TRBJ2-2	TGTGCCAGTCGACTCCTACAGAACACCGGGGAGCTGTTTTTT	CASRLLQNTGELFF
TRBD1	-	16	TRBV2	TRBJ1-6	TGTGCCAGCAGCGACAGCCCGGGGACAGGGAGGTCACCCCTCCACTTT	CASSDSPGTGRSPLHF
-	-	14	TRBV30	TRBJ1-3	TGTGCCTGGAGTACAGGGTCCTCTGGAAACACCATATATTTT	CAWSTGSSGNTIYF
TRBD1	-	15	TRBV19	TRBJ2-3	TGTGCCAGTAGTATAGCCAGGGGGAACACAGATACGCAGTATTTT	CASSIARGNTDTQYF
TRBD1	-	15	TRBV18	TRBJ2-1	TGTGCCAGCTCACCACCACTACAGGGGGCAGGTGAGCAGTTCTTC	CASSPPLQGAGEQFF
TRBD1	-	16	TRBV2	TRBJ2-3	TGTGCCAGCAGTGAGGAAGGGACAGGGATATCAGATACGCAGTATTTT	CASSEEGTGISDTQYF
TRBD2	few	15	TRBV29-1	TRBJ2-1	TGCAGCGTTGGTGGGACTAGCCGCTCCTACAATGAGCAGTTCTTC	CSVGGTSRSYNEQFF
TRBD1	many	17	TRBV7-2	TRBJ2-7	TGTGCCAGCAGCTTAAAGAAGGTCGGGACAGGCTCCTACGAGCAGTACTTC	CASSLKKVGTGSYEQYF
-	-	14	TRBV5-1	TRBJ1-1	TGCGCCAGCAGCACCGGGACCTCTCACACTGAAGCTTTCTTT	CASSTGTSHTEAFF
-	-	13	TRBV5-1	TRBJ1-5	TGCGCCAGCAGCCCTACGGGCCTTCAGCCCCAGCATTTT	CASSPTGLQPQHF
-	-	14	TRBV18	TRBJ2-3	TGTGCCAGCTCTCAACAGACTAGCACAGATACGCAGTATTTT	CASSQQTSTDTQYF